This passage covers 27 T cell receptor beta chains from one sample sequenced in a study of T cell repertoires in cytomegalovirus infection (dated by TCRdb to about 2019). In the paper's terms, the treatment or condition label means: in vitro stimulation with specific CMV peptide epitopes to enrich CMV-specific T cells. These receptors' antigens are unknown. The instrument was an Illumina HiSeq 1500. TCRdb trimmed the raw reads at Q25, called clones with MiXCR and kept productive beta chains. When rows share a CDR3 protein, they turn into one entry using the most common DNA and genes. This sample lists about 500,000 distinct CDR3 sequences; roughly a third were detected once. The ten top clones hold roughly a sixth of the sample. Source: cultured PBMCs, taken from culture after CMV antigen stimulation. All receptors come from a human donor in good health (CMV status not recorded). Some clones in this sample may be carry-over from other donors' samples.

The chain combines TRBV5-1 with TRBJ2-1; no clear D gene. Germline V gene lookup returns CDR1 SGHRS and CDR2 YFSETQ. V lost 0 bases to trimming and J lost 9 bases, with 10 bases between them. This CDR3 region has 13 residues. The CDR3 coding sequence is TGCGCCAGCAGCTTGGGGCCTTGGAGTGAGCAGTTCTTC. This sequence encodes CASSLGPWSEQFF.

This chain joins TRBV6-1 and TRBJ2-6; 8 nucleotides align to TRBD1. This CDR3 is 18 amino acids long. CDR1 is MNHNS and CDR2 is SASEGT in the germline V gene. Losses at the gene ends were 10 bases for V and 0 bases for J; bases not matched to a gene: 14. The chain's CDR3 is CATYFRDRSISGANVLTF. The CDR3 DNA sequence: TGTGCCACCTACTTCCGGGACAGGAGCATCTCTGGGGCCAACGTCCTGACTTTC.

The gene calls are TRBV7-2 and TRBJ1-2; D unresolved. The length of the CDR3 is 14 residues. V lost 3 bases, J lost 0 bases, and 8 bases lay in between. The V gene's germline CDR1 is SGHTA and CDR2 FQGNSA. CDR3 loop: CASSFSGANYGYTF. As DNA, the CDR3 is TGTGCCAGCAGCTTCAGCGGGGCTAACTATGGCTACACCTTC.

This chain joins TRBV2 and TRBJ2-3; 9 positions match TRBD2. Germline lookup yields CDR1 SNHLY and CDR2 FYNNEI. The CDR3 covers 14 residues. Germline trimming cut 8 bases from V and 2 bases from J; bases unmatched to any gene: 5. The CDR3 bases are TGTGCCAGCGGTAGCGGGAGAGACACAGATACGCAGTATTTT. Protein: CASGSGRDTDTQYF.

This chain links TRBV10-3 with TRBJ2-6, with D possibly TRBD1 on 6 matching bases. V lost 1 base, J lost 0 bases, and 10 bases lay in between. Germline loops: CDR1 ENHRY, CDR2 SYGVKD. This CDR3 is 17 amino acids long. The CDR3 loop is CAISEYRESSGANVLTF. The CDR3 DNA is TGTGCCATCAGTGAGTACAGGGAAAGCTCTGGGGCCAACGTCCTGACTTTC.

In DNA form, the CDR3 reads TGTGCCAGCAGCCCGACCGTAGGGACTGCCGGTAAGGGTGAGCAGTTCTTC. Protein product: CASSPTVGTAGKGEQFF. The chain is built from TRBV14 and TRBJ2-1; TRBD2 is a possible D gene (6 bases). V lost 4 bases to trimming and J lost 9 bases, with 25 bases between them. Per the germline V gene, CDR1 is SGHDN and CDR2 is FVKESK. This CDR3 spans 17 amino acids.

The sample holds a few counts of this clonotype. V usage is TRBV7-2 and J usage is TRBJ1-1; the D is unclear. In germline, CDR1 is SGHTA, CDR2 FQGNSA. Between the trimmed V and J ends, which lost 8 bases and 0 bases, there was a span of 7 bases. CDR3 size: 12 residues. The CDR3 here is CASQLMNTEAFF. The CDR3 DNA sequence: TGTGCCAGCCAGCTTATGAACACTGAAGCTTTCTTT.

This chain joins TRBV27 and TRBJ2-2; D is possibly TRBD1 or TRBD2 (6 bases each). Germline V CDR1 and CDR2: MNHEY, SMNVEV (reference sequence). There are 21 residues in the CDR3. Trimming pared 2 bases from V and 0 bases from J, leaving 25 bases between. The CDR3 DNA is TGTGCCAGCAGTTTAAGAAGGGGGGTGGTGCGCGGGGCCTCGAACACCGGGGAGCTGTTTTTT. It yields the protein CASSLRRGVVRGASNTGELFF.

Many counts were recorded for this clonotype. The chain has TRBV7-3 and TRBJ2-3; 12 positions agree with TRBD2. CDR3 length equals 16 residues. Trimming removed 5 bases from V and 5 bases from J; junction bases left unmatched: 8. CDR1 is SGHTA, CDR2 FQGTGA, per germline. CDR3 amino acids: CASSPQGLAGQDTQYF. The CDR3 DNA sequence: TGTGCCAGCAGCCCCCAAGGACTAGCGGGACAAGATACGCAGTATTTT.

This clonotype was counted between two and nine times. This chain's CDR3 is CASSLGGPSNEQFF. CDR3 bases: TGTGCCAGCAGCTTAGGGGGCCCGAGCAATGAGCAGTTCTTC. The chain combines TRBV11-2 with TRBJ2-1; D may be TRBD1 (5 bases). V shed 1 base and J shed 6 bases, with 10 bases lying between them. Germline CDR1 and CDR2: SGHAT and FQNNGV. CDR3 length equals 14 residues.

This clonotype has only a few counts. CDR3 nucleotides: TGTGCCAGCAGCCGGTGGGGGATGAACACCGGGGAGCTGTTTTTT. This gives the protein CASSRWGMNTGELFF. The V gene is TRBV12-3 or TRBV12-4, the J gene TRBJ2-2; D may be TRBD1 or TRBD2 (5 bases each). The CDR3 length is 15 residues. The V and J ends lost 6 bases and 1 base respectively, with 12 bases between them.

The chain joins TRBV20-1 to TRBJ1-5; tentatively, D is TRBD1 (5 bases). Germline V gives CDR1 DFQATT, CDR2 SNEGSKA (reference sequence). This CDR3 has 12 amino acids. V was pared by 6 bases and J by 4 bases, with 10 bases between. CDR3 bases: TGCAGTGCGGGACGCAAAAATCAGCCCCAGCATTTT. It yields the protein CSAGRKNQPQHF.

Many counts were recorded for this clonotype. The chain is built from TRBV7-2 and TRBJ2-7; 7 nucleotides agree with TRBD1. The V gene end was trimmed by 7 bases and the J gene end by 2 bases; junction bases not matched to a gene: 11. The CDR3 totals 15 residues. CDR1 and CDR2 from the germline V gene are SGHTA and FQGNSA. CDR3 DNA sequence: TGTGCCAGCACCCAAACCCCCGGGACAGCCTACGAGCAGTACTTC. Residues: CASTQTPGTAYEQYF.

This clonotype was observed a handful of times. The chain carries TRBV19 and TRBJ2-1, with D possibly TRBD2 on 6 matching bases. The V gene's germline CDR1 is LNHDA and CDR2 SQIVND (reference sequence). V lost 6 bases and J 8 bases, leaving 17 bases between the germline ends. The CDR3 is 14 amino acids. The CDR3 bases are TGTGCCAGTAGCCCCCGACTAGTTTCCGATGAGCAGTTCTTC. It translates to CASSPRLVSDEQFF.

The V call is TRBV6-6, the J call TRBJ2-1; tentatively, D is TRBD1 (6 bases). The CDR3 is 12 residues long. CDR1 and CDR2 from the germline V gene are MNHNY and SVGAGI (reference sequence). Deletions cut 7 bases from V and 4 bases from J, with 8 bases between. CDR3 DNA sequence: TGTGCCAGCAAACAGGGATACAATGAGCAGTTCTTC. Its translation: CASKQGYNEQFF.

This chain links TRBV7-8 with TRBJ2-6; D is tentatively TRBD1 or TRBD2 (5 bases each). V was cut by 4 bases and J by 4 bases, with 11 bases left in between. CDR1 SGHVS and CDR2 FQNEAQ come from the germline V gene. This CDR3 is built from 15 residues. The CDR3 sequence: CASSWAGTGANVLTF. For the CDR3, the DNA is TGTGCCAGCAGCTGGGCAGGGACCGGGGCCAACGTCCTGACTTTC.

This clonotype showed up just a few times. The chain uses TRBV4-3 and TRBJ1-6, with D unclear. V lost 0 bases, J lost 9 bases, and 6 bases lay in between. CDR1 is LGHNA and CDR2 is YSLEER in the germline V gene. The CDR3 sequence is 13 residues long. In DNA, the CDR3 is TGCGCCAGCAGCCAAGATGAAGGTTCACCCCTCCACTTT. Translated, it gives CASSQDEGSPLHF.

CDR3 protein: CSARVTSGYTDTQYF. CDR3 in DNA: TGCAGTGCTAGAGTAACTAGCGGATACACAGATACGCAGTATTTT. The chain couples TRBV20-1 to TRBJ2-3; 8 nucleotides agree with TRBD2. The CDR3 is made up of 15 amino acids. CDR1 and CDR2 from the germline V gene are DFQATT and SNEGSKA (reference sequence). With 1 base clipped from V and 2 bases from J, the junction kept 5 bases outside the gene matches.

This clonotype was picked up a small number of times. The chain is built from TRBV7-2 and TRBJ2-3, with D possibly TRBD2 on 5 matching bases. Germline V gene lookup returns CDR1 SGHTA and CDR2 FQGNSA. V lost 2 bases and J lost 0, with 9 bases in between. The CDR3 runs to 15 residues. The CDR3 DNA follows: TGTGCCAGCAGCTTAATCAGGACTAGCACAGATACGCAGTATTTT. Its translation: CASSLIRTSTDTQYF.

The rearrangement uses TRBV29-1 and TRBJ1-2; a weak D match, TRBD1 (6 bases). This CDR3 is 14 amino acids long. Deletions cut 6 bases from V and 4 bases from J, with 18 bases between. The germline gives CDR1 SQVTM, CDR2 ANQGSEA. CDR3: CSVRGGEGPYGYTF. CDR3 nucleotide sequence: TGCAGCGTCCGAGGGGGGGAGGGGCCCTATGGCTACACCTTC.

In its sample, this clonotype was seen a few times. This chain uses TRBV7-9 with TRBJ2-1, with TRBD1 as a possible D gene (6 bases). V lost 3 bases, J lost 16 bases, and 16 bases lay in between. Per germline, CDR1 SEHNR and CDR2 FQNEAQ (reference sequence). The CDR3 length is 12 residues. CDR3 nucleotide sequence: TGTGCCAGCAGCTTGCCTCAGGGGAACCGATTCTTC. Translation gives CASSLPQGNRFF.

This clonotype has a count of ten or more. The rearrangement links TRBV7-9 to TRBJ1-1; 8 positions match TRBD1. Germline loops: CDR1 SEHNR, CDR2 FQNEAQ (reference sequence). This CDR3 spans 12 amino acids. Trimming at V came to 5 bases and at J to 5 bases, leaving 1 base not matched to a gene. Here the CDR3 reads CASSTGGTEAFF. The CDR3 nucleotides are TGTGCCAGCAGCACAGGGGGGACTGAAGCTTTCTTT.

The chain couples TRBV11-2 to TRBJ2-1; unclear D gene. V lost 4 bases to trimming and J lost 10 bases, with 17 bases between them. CDR1 is SGHAT and CDR2 is FQNNGV in the germline V gene. This CDR3 region has 14 residues. The CDR3 DNA reads as TGTGCCAGCAGCTCCCCCTGGGCGCGGCAGGAGCAGTTCTTC. It codes for CASSSPWARQEQFF.

CDR3 nucleotide sequence: TGCGCCAGCAGCTTGCATGAGGGCCCAGATACGCAGTATTTT. It translates to CASSLHEGPDTQYF. The gene calls are TRBV5-1 and TRBJ2-3; D may be TRBD2 (5 bases). Germline V lookup: CDR1 SGHRS, CDR2 YFSETQ. V was pared by 1 base and J by 4 bases, with 10 bases between. The CDR3 runs 14 residues.

The chain joins TRBV19 to TRBJ2-1, with D perhaps being TRBD1 or TRBD2 (6 bases each). Germline loops: CDR1 LNHDA, CDR2 SQIVND (reference sequence). V was clipped by 3 bases and J by 4 bases, with 10 bases between them. This CDR3 spans 14 amino acids. CDR3 region: CASSIRGTYNEQFF. CDR3 coding DNA: TGTGCCAGTAGTATCCGCGGGACATACAATGAGCAGTTCTTC. The full variable domain, its missing parts supplied by reference TRBV19 and TRBJ2-1, is DGGITQSPKYLFRKEGQNVTLSCEQNLNHDAMYWYRQDPGQGLRLIYYSQIVNDFQKGDIAEGYSVSREKKESFPLTVTSAQKNPTAFYLCASSIRGTYNEQFFGPGTRLTVL.

Ten or more counts support this clonotype. The CDR3 loop reads CASSLVPSGRYTGELFF. DNA for the CDR3: TGTGCCAGCAGCTTAGTTCCTAGCGGGCGATACACCGGGGAGCTGTTTTTT. The chain uses TRBV7-6 and TRBJ2-2, with 8 bases lining up with TRBD2. CDR3 size: 17 residues. Trimming removed 1 base from V and 3 bases from J; junction bases left unmatched: 7. CDR1 is SGHVS and CDR2 is FNYEAQ in the germline V gene.

Worth noting for this clonotype: Its ends do not fully match the called genes, so a read error is possible. This rearrangement joins TRBV5-3 to TRBJ1-2, with TRBD1 as a possible D gene (5 bases). TRBV5-3 is an ORF, and what it does is uncertain. CDR3 size: 14 residues. The CDR3 nucleotides read TGTGCCAGCAGCTTGGGCATGCGCAGGGATGGCTACACCTTC. This gives the protein CASSLGMRRDGYTF.